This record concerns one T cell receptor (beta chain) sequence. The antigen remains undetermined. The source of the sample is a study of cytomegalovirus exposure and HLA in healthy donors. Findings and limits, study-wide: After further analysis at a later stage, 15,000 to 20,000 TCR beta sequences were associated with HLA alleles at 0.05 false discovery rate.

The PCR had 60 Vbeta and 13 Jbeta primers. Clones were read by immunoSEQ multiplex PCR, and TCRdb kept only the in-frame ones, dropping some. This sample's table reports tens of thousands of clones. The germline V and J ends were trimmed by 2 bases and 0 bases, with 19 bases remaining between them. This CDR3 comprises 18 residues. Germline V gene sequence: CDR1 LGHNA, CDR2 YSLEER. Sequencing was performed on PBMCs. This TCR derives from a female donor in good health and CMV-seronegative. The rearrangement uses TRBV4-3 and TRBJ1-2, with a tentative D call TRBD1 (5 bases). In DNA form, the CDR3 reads TGCGCCAGCAGCCAAACTCCGCCTGACAGCCCAACTAACTATGGCTACACCTTC. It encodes CASSQTPPDSPTNYGYTF.